A selection of T cell receptor beta chains follows, all from one sample in a study of T-cell memory formation after mild COVID-19. TCRdb analysed the 5' RACE reads with MiXCR anew, one entry per CDR3 protein. The sample holds roughly 130,000 distinct CDR3 sequences, 16% seen once. Sequenced input: PBMCs or a T cell subset sorted from them (not recorded which). Source of these receptors: an adult woman who had mild COVID-19 (a few samples of this study predate the infection). Cell type and time point are not known. Both conserved end residues are part of each CDR3. D genes are given only for firm matches. The size field is filled for only some rows; it gives once, few, many or a size class.

V,size,J,D,CDR3,DNA
TRBV9,few,TRBJ2-1,TRBD2,CASSPRTSVGNEQFF,TGTGCCAGCAGCCCCCGGACTAGCGTCGGCAATGAGCAGTTCTTC
TRBV2,NA,TRBJ1-1,NA,CASNAQGVNTEAFF,TGTGCCAGCAACGCCCAGGGAGTGAACACTGAAGCTTTCTTT
TRBV7-2,few,TRBJ1-5,NA,CASSPRALQPQHF,TGTGCCAGCAGCCCTAGAGCTCTCCAGCCCCAGCATTTT
TRBV3-1,few,TRBJ2-5,TRBD1,CASRALQGGPLETQYF,TGTGCCAGCAGAGCCTTACAGGGGGGTCCCCTCGAGACCCAGTACTTC
TRBV7-9,NA,TRBJ2-7,NA,CASSLVTMNEQYF,TGTGCCAGCAGCTTGGTAACGATGAACGAGCAGTACTTC
TRBV6-5,NA,TRBJ2-5,TRBD1,CASSKTGGERETQYF,TGTGCCAGCAGTAAGACAGGGGGCGAGAGAGAGACCCAGTACTTC
TRBV27,few,TRBJ2-7,NA,CASSSGQGVDYEQYF,TGTGCCAGCAGTTCGGGACAAGGGGTGGACTACGAGCAGTACTTC
TRBV12-5,few,TRBJ2-5,TRBD2,CASGLVVSGGQETQYF,TGTGCTAGTGGTTTGGTTGTGAGCGGGGGTCAAGAGACCCAGTACTTC
TRBV12-3/TRBV12-4,NA,TRBJ2-4,TRBD2,CASSPRRLAGKNIQYF,TGTGCCAGCAGCCCTAGACGACTAGCGGGAAAAAACATTCAGTACTTC
TRBV5-1,NA,TRBJ1-1,NA,CASSLARGRGTEAFF,TGCGCCAGCAGTTTGGCTCGGGGGCGCGGGACTGAAGCTTTCTTT
TRBV7-9,few,TRBJ1-2,NA,CASSFGSQGYYGYTF,TGTGCCAGCAGCTTCGGATCACAGGGCTACTATGGCTACACCTTC
TRBV24-1,few,TRBJ1-1,NA,CATSDLASTGGAFF,TGTGCCACCAGTGATTTGGCCAGTACGGGGGGAGCTTTCTTT
TRBV20-1,few,TRBJ1-1,NA,CSAWGTMNTEAFF,TGCAGTGCTTGGGGCACCATGAACACTGAAGCTTTCTTT
TRBV4-3,NA,TRBJ2-3,TRBD2,CASSQASGSFTDTQYF,TGCGCCAGCAGCCAAGCGAGCGGGAGTTTCACAGATACGCAGTATTTT
TRBV24-1,medium-sized,TRBJ1-4,NA,CATSDSRGGAGAGSNEKLFF,TGTGCCACCAGTGATTCGCGCGGCGGTGCAGGGGCGGGATCGAATGAAAAACTGTTTTTT
TRBV7-2,few,TRBJ2-1,TRBD1,CASSLTSGTGRANEQFF,TGTGCCAGCAGCTTAACATCCGGGACAGGACGGGCCAATGAGCAGTTCTTC
TRBV9,few,TRBJ2-1,TRBD1,CASSVDGQGRNEQFF,TGTGCCAGCAGCGTAGATGGACAGGGGAGGAATGAGCAGTTCTTC
TRBV6-5,NA,TRBJ2-1,NA,CASSSPEGGEQFF,TGTGCCAGCAGTTCCCCGGAGGGCGGTGAGCAGTTCTTC